What follows are 31 T cell receptor beta chains derived from one specimen sequenced in a study of blood T cell repertoires in COVID-19. Sequenced by immunoSEQ multiplex PCR; TCRdb stores in-frame clones only, minus some. The sample shows about 120,000 clones, around nine tenths of them seen only once. Sequencing input: peripheral blood. These receptors came from a woman aged 45-59 years with acute or convalescent COVID-19.

The V gene is TRBV19, the J gene TRBJ2-2; D ambiguous. Trimming shortened V by 7 bases and J by 2 bases, and 5 bases separated the two germline ends. Germline V CDR1 and CDR2: LNHDA, SQIVND (reference sequence). The CDR3 has 12 residues. The CDR3 region is CASIKNTGELFF. CDR3 coding DNA: TGTGCCAGTATTAAAAACACCGGGGAGCTGTTTTTT.

The chain recombines TRBV11-2 with TRBJ1-6; 8 bases agree with TRBD1. Germline CDR1 and CDR2: SGHAT and FQNNGV. With 6 bases clipped from V and 0 bases from J, the junction kept 10 bases outside the gene matches. The CDR3 totals 18 residues. The CDR3 nucleotides read TGTGCCAGCAGTCCACGACCAGGGGGCAGCTCCTATAATTCACCCCTCCACTTT. Protein product: CASSPRPGGSSYNSPLHF.

The rearrangement links TRBV7-8 to TRBJ2-5, with 9 bases that match TRBD2. The CDR3 is 15 residues long. With 5 bases clipped from V and 5 bases from J, the junction kept 9 bases outside the gene matches. Germline V gives CDR1 SGHVS, CDR2 FQNEAQ. CDR3 DNA sequence: TGTGCCAGCAGCCCTCAAGCGGGGGGTTGGGAGACCCAGTACTTC. It codes for CASSPQAGGWETQYF.

This clone has just a few counts. In nucleotides, the CDR3 is TGTGCCAGTAGTCCGCCAGACAGGGGAGGTACTGAAGCTTTCTTT. Protein: CASSPPDRGGTEAFF. This sequence joins TRBV19 and TRBJ1-1; 8 bases are a match to TRBD1. The CDR3 sequence is 15 residues long. J was trimmed by 5 bases and V by 5 bases; bases with no gene match: 10. Germline V CDR1 and CDR2: LNHDA, SQIVND (reference sequence).

This clone was counted a single time. This chain joins TRBV7-2 and TRBJ2-7; 8 bases align to TRBD2. CDR1 SGHTA and CDR2 FQGNSA come from the germline V gene. V shed 2 bases and J 2 bases; nucleotides not matched to a gene: 14. This CDR3 spans 18 amino acids. The CDR3 nucleotides are TGTGCCAGCAGCTTAACTAGCGGAGCCCACTATCGCGCCTACGAGCAGTACTTC. It specifies CASSLTSGAHYRAYEQYF.

The V call is TRBV27, the J call TRBJ1-2, with a possible D match to TRBD1 (5 bases). V dropped 0 bases and J dropped 2 bases, with 7 bases sitting between them. CDR3 length: 14 residues. Germline-derived CDR1 and CDR2 are MNHEY and SMNVEV (reference sequence). The CDR3 DNA reads as TGTGCCAGCAGTTTATCGGGGGGGAACTATGGCTACACCTTC. As protein: CASSLSGGNYGYTF.

The chain has TRBV19 and TRBJ1-3, with TRBD1 as a possible D gene (5 bases). This CDR3 is built from 15 residues. Trimming left V 6 bases short and J 0 bases short, with 12 bases between. Germline V gene lookup returns CDR1 LNHDA and CDR2 SQIVND (reference sequence). CDR3 loop: CASSVLDSSGNTIYF. The CDR3 nucleotides read TGTGCCAGTAGCGTCTTAGACAGCTCTGGAAACACCATATATTTT.

The chain has TRBV21-1 and TRBJ1-4; the DNA was not compared with TRBD1, the D call given in the table. TRBV21-1 is flagged as a pseudogene. The CDR3 runs to 18 residues. CDR3 sequence (DNA): TGTGCCAGCAGATCTTCGGACAGATCAAGGGGCTCTAATGAAAAACTGTTTTTT. As protein: CASRSSDRSRGSNEKLFF.

This clone was picked up one time. V and J are TRBV7-3 and TRBJ2-7, with 8 bases that match TRBD2. With V trimmed by 3 bases and J by 5 bases, 9 bases remained unmatched. Germline V gene sequence: CDR1 SGHTA, CDR2 FQGTGA. This CDR3 comprises 15 residues. CDR3 region: CASSFGTGGPNEQYF. In DNA, the CDR3 is TGTGCCAGCAGCTTTGGGACGGGGGGGCCCAACGAGCAGTACTTC.

The rearrangement joins TRBV19 to TRBJ2-7; a possible D gene is TRBD2 (5 bases). Trimming took 5 bases from V and 7 from J, leaving 21 bases between them. The germline V gene encodes CDR1 LNHDA and CDR2 SQIVND (reference sequence). The CDR3 contains 15 residues. The CDR3: CASSPGTRGPTEQYF. The CDR3 nucleotides read TGTGCCAGTAGTCCCGGCACCCGGGGTCCTACTGAGCAGTACTTC. Supplemented by reference TRBV19 and TRBJ2-7, the full variable domain reads DGGITQSPKYLFRKEGQNVTLSCEQNLNHDAMYWYRQDPGQGLRLIYYSQIVNDFQKGDIAEGYSVSREKKESFPLTVTSAQKNPTAFYLCASSPGTRGPTEQYFGPGTRLTVT.

The CDR3 bases are TGTGCCAGCAGCTTATGGGGAGGAAGAGCCACAGATACGCAGTATTTT. This gives the protein CASSLWGGRATDTQYF. The chain is built from TRBV7-2 and TRBJ2-3; weak D call: TRBD2 (6 bases). The CDR3 runs to 16 residues. V lost 2 bases and J lost 2, with 14 bases in between. Germline V gene lookup returns CDR1 SGHTA and CDR2 FQGNSA.

The chain employs TRBV3-1 (or the pseudogene TRBV3-2) and TRBJ1-5; 11 nucleotides match TRBD1. CDR1 is LGHDT, CDR2 YNNKEL, per germline (reference sequence). V lost 1 base and J lost 4; bases outside the gene matches: 3. This CDR3 comprises 16 residues. CDR3 nucleotide sequence: TGTGCCAGCAGCCAAGGGACAGGGGGCGCAAATCAGCCCCAGCATTTT. Protein product: CASSQGTGGANQPQHF.

V and J are TRBV7-2 and TRBJ2-1, with a tentative D call TRBD2 (6 bases). The length of the CDR3 is 16 residues. Trimming stripped 1 base from V and 0 bases from J, with 10 bases between. Germline values: CDR1 SGHTA, CDR2 FQGNSA. The CDR3 spells CASSLGASVSYNEQFF. The CDR3 DNA reads as TGTGCCAGCAGCTTAGGGGCTAGCGTCTCCTACAATGAGCAGTTCTTC.

The chain uses TRBV4-1 and TRBJ2-3, with D unresolved. Trimming stripped 4 bases from V and 2 bases from J, with 13 bases between. CDR3 length: 15 residues. Germline CDR1 is MGHRA and CDR2 is YSYEKL. This chain's CDR3 is CASSPISADTDTQYF. The CDR3 DNA sequence: TGCGCCAGCAGCCCCATTTCTGCGGACACAGATACGCAGTATTTT.

This clone occurred once. J is TRBJ2-3 and V is TRBV27; the match to TRBD2 covers 11 bases. Germline V lookup: CDR1 MNHEY, CDR2 SMNVEV (reference sequence). This CDR3 is built from 16 residues. V was pared by 4 bases and J by 5 bases, with 8 bases of the junction left unmatched. The DNA of the CDR3 is TGTGCCAGCAGTTGGACTCGACTAGCGGGACAAGATACGCAGTATTTT. Amino acid sequence: CASSWTRLAGQDTQYF.

The chain recombines TRBV3-1 (or the pseudogene TRBV3-2) with TRBJ1-1; D is ambiguous. The V and J ends lost 0 bases and 0 bases respectively, with 11 bases between them. The CDR3 contains 16 residues. CDR1 is LGHDT and CDR2 is YNNKEL in the germline V gene (reference sequence). CDR3 sequence: CASSQERFGMNTEAFF. In DNA form, the CDR3 reads TGTGCCAGCAGCCAAGAGAGGTTCGGTATGAACACTGAAGCTTTCTTT.

This chain links TRBV5-5 with TRBJ1-1; 9 bases are shared with TRBD1. V was clipped by 6 bases and J by 4 bases; unmatched bases: 7. CDR3 length: 14 amino acids. CDR1 is SGHKS and CDR2 is YYEKEE in the germline V gene (reference sequence). CDR3 DNA: TGTGCCAGCATCCGACAGGGGGTGGGCACTGAAGCTTTCTTT. Its translation: CASIRQGVGTEAFF.

The V and J genes are TRBV19 and TRBJ1-1; TRBD1 matches 11 bases. Trimming at V came to 1 base and at J to 1 base, leaving 11 bases not matched to a gene. The CDR3 length is 19 residues. Germline V lookup: CDR1 LNHDA, CDR2 SQIVND (reference sequence). CDR3 nucleotide sequence: TGTGCCAGTAGTATAGGTTTGGGGCGGACAGGGGGCCAGAACACTGAAGCTTTCTTT. This codes for CASSIGLGRTGGQNTEAFF.

The V call is TRBV4-2, the J call TRBJ2-1; 10 nucleotides line up with TRBD2. The junction had 11 bases not matched to a gene; V was cut back by 0 bases and J by 6 bases. The CDR3 sequence is 18 residues long. Germline V lookup: CDR1 LGHNA, CDR2 YNFKEQ. The CDR3 nucleotides are TGTGCCAGCAGCCAAGATGGCCAGCGGGGGGGAATACGCAATGAGCAGTTCTTC. Translating gives CASSQDGQRGGIRNEQFF.

The gene calls are TRBV30 and TRBJ1-2; D is unresolved. The germline CDR1 and CDR2 sequences are GTSNPN and SVGIG (reference sequence). The CDR3 is made up of 13 amino acids. V shed 3 bases and J shed 0 bases, with 8 bases lying between them. The CDR3 reads CAWRFQANYGYTF. In DNA form, the CDR3 reads TGTGCCTGGAGGTTTCAGGCTAACTATGGCTACACCTTC.

This clone has a handful of counts. The chain combines TRBV19 with TRBJ1-1; 7 nucleotides agree with TRBD1. V gave up 6 bases and J gave up 1 base; unmatched junction bases: 5. CDR1 and CDR2 from the germline V gene are LNHDA and SQIVND (reference sequence). CDR3 size: 14 residues. The CDR3: CASRRQGRNTEAFF. The CDR3 coding sequence is TGTGCCAGTAGGAGACAGGGTCGGAACACTGAAGCTTTCTTT.

The V and J genes are TRBV5-8 and TRBJ1-4; 10 bases align to TRBD1. Looked up from germline, CDR1 is SGHTS and CDR2 is YDEGEE. CDR3 length: 15 amino acids. V lost 5 bases and J lost 8; bases outside the gene matches: 9. CDR3 sequence (DNA): TGTGCCAGCAGTTCGGGACAGGGGATAGGGGAAAAACTGTTTTTT. It yields the protein CASSSGQGIGEKLFF.

The V call is TRBV6-5, the J call TRBJ2-7; tentatively, D is TRBD1 (8 bases). The CDR3 length is 14 residues. Germline values: CDR1 MNHEY, CDR2 SVGAGI. Trimming took 11 bases from V and 2 from J, leaving 19 bases between them. The CDR3 reads CAEGGTGPTYEQYF. CDR3 coding DNA: TGTGCCGAGGGGGGGACAGGTCCGACCTACGAGCAGTACTTC.

This clone has only a few counts. The rearrangement joins TRBV6-2 or TRBV6-3 to TRBJ1-2; 11 bases fit TRBD1. Trimming took 5 bases from V and 3 from J; bases not matched to a gene: 14. The CDR3 contains 18 residues. CDR1 and CDR2 from the germline V gene are MNHEY and SVGEGT. CDR3 sequence: CASSTFFTDRGLDYGYTF. Written as DNA, the CDR3 is TGTGCCAGCAGTACTTTCTTTACGGACAGGGGGCTAGACTATGGCTACACCTTC.

The V call is TRBV6-5, the J call TRBJ1-5; weak D call: TRBD1 (5 bases). The germline CDR1 and CDR2 sequences are MNHEY and SVGAGI. Trimming cost V 0 bases and J 4 bases, with 10 bases left between them. The CDR3 has 15 residues. CDR3 nucleotides: TGTGCCAGCAGTTACTCGAAGACAGCTAATCAGCCCCAGCATTTT. It is translated as CASSYSKTANQPQHF.

The chain carries TRBV11-2 and TRBJ2-5; D not resolved. Trimming stripped 5 bases from V and 2 bases from J, with 18 bases between. The CDR3 extends over 16 amino acids. Germline CDR1 is SGHAT and CDR2 is FQNNGV. The CDR3 sequence is CASSPLGYAAQETQYF. As DNA, the CDR3 is TGTGCCAGCAGCCCCCTGGGCTACGCCGCTCAAGAGACCCAGTACTTC.

This chain uses TRBV3-1 (or the pseudogene TRBV3-2) with TRBJ1-1; TRBD1 might be the D (5 bases). CDR1 and CDR2 (germline): LGHDT, YNNKEL (reference sequence). The CDR3 length is 15 residues. Trimming pared 3 bases from V and 0 bases from J, leaving 11 bases between. CDR3 sequence: CASSHSQDMNTEAFF. CDR3 in DNA: TGTGCCAGCAGCCATTCGCAGGACATGAACACTGAAGCTTTCTTT.

This clone was counted a single time. The rearrangement joins TRBV29-1 to TRBJ2-3; the match to TRBD2 covers 9 bases. From germline, CDR1 is SQVTM and CDR2 ANQGSEA. There are 14 residues in the CDR3. The trim removed 5 bases at V and 2 bases at J, leaving 5 bases unmatched. CDR3 protein: CSVLAGEDTDTQYF. In DNA, the CDR3 is TGCAGCGTTTTAGCGGGAGAGGACACAGATACGCAGTATTTT.

This chain connects TRBV2 to TRBJ2-2, with 13 bases lining up with TRBD2. The CDR3 covers 17 residues. Losses at the gene ends were 6 bases for V and 0 bases for J; bases not matched to a gene: 4. From germline, CDR1 is SNHLY and CDR2 FYNNEI. CDR3 sequence: CASRRTSGSPNTGELFF. The CDR3 DNA follows: TGTGCCAGCAGACGGACTAGCGGGAGCCCGAACACCGGGGAGCTGTTTTTT.

The chain has TRBV2 and TRBJ1-2; 8 bases match TRBD1. The V and J ends lost 2 bases and 3 bases, in that order; junction bases with no gene match: 5. The germline gives CDR1 SNHLY, CDR2 FYNNEI. The CDR3 totals 15 residues. DNA for the CDR3: TGTGCCAGCAGTGAACGCAGGGGGCGCGACTATGGCTACACCTTC. Translation gives CASSERRGRDYGYTF.

To note about this clone: The same CDR3 also results from other DNA sequences found in this sample. As DNA, the CDR3 is TGTGCCAGCAGCTTCGACAGCAACTATGGCTACACCTTC. It specifies CASSFDSNYGYTF. J is TRBJ1-2 and V is TRBV11-2; tentative D call: TRBD1 (5 bases). Germline-derived CDR1 and CDR2 are SGHAT and FQNNGV. V gave up 3 bases and J gave up 2 bases, with 7 bases separating them. The CDR3 extends over 13 amino acids.